This T cell receptor beta chain was identified in a study of tumor-infiltrating lymphocytes in localized non-small cell lung cancer. Study at large: Each patient gave resected tumor and non-adjacent uninvolved lung tissue. Study outcomes and limitations: Tumor T-cell fraction was not associated with recurrence-free survival. Different pieces of the same tissue went to different assays, confounding technical variation with intratumor heterogeneity.

Only in-frame clones appear in the TCRdb table, and some are missing; sequencing was by immunoSEQ multiplex PCR. The sample shows 13,000 or so clones, roughly 78% of them seen only once. V was cut by 1 base and J by 0 bases, with 13 bases left in between. CDR1 and CDR2 from the germline V gene are SGDLS and YYNGEE. The CDR3 sequence is 17 residues long. Concerning this clone itself: Its matching antigen is unknown.

Sequencing was carried out using lung tumor tissue. The chain links TRBV9 to TRBJ2-2; maybe TRBD1 (6 bases). This sequence was found in a human donor with non-small cell lung cancer. The CDR3 bases are TGTGCCAGCAGCGTAAACAGGGCAACCCCGAACACCGGGGAGCTGTTTTTT. This translates into CASSVNRATPNTGELFF.